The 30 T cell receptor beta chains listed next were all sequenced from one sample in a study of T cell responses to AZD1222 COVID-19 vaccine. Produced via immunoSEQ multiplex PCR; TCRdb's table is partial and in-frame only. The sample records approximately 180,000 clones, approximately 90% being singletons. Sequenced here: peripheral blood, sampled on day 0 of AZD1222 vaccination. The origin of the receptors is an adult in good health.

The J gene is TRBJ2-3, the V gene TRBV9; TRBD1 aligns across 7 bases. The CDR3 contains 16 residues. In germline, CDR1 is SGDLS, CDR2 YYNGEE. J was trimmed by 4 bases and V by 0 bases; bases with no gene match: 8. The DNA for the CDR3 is TGTGCCAGCAGCGTAGGAGGGGGCATGGATTCAGATACGCAGTATTTT. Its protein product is CASSVGGGMDSDTQYF. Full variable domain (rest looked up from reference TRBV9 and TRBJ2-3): DSGVTQTPKHLITATGQRVTLRCSPRSGDLSVYWYQQSLDQGLQFLIQYYNGEERAKGNILERFSAQQFPDLHSELNLSSLELGDSALYFCASSVGGGMDSDTQYFGPGTRLTVL.

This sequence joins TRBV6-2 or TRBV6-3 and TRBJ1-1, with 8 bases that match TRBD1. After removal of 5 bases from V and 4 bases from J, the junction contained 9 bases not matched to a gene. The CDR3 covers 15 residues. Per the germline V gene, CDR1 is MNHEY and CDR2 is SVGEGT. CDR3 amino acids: CASSDLGTGGTEAFF. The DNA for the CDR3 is TGTGCCAGCAGTGATCTAGGGACAGGTGGCACTGAAGCTTTCTTT.

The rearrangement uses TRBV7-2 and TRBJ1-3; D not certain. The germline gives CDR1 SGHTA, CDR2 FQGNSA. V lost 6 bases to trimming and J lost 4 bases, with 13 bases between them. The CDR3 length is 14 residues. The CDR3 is CASRNRGEGNTIYF. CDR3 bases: TGTGCCAGCAGGAATCGGGGTGAGGGAAACACCATATATTTT.

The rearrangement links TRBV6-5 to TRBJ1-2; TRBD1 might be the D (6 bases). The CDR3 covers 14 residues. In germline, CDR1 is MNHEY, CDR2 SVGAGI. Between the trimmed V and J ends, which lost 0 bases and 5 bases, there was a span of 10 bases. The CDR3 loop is CASSYSHREYGYTF. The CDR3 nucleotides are TGTGCCAGCAGTTACTCGCACAGGGAGTATGGCTACACCTTC.

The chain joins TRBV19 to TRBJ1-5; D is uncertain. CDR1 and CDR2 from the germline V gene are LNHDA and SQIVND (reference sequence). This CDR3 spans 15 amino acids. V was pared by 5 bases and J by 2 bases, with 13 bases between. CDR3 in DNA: TGTGCCAGTAGTCTGGCGGTGGGAGGCAATCAGCCCCAGCATTTT. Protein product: CASSLAVGGNQPQHF.

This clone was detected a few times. Here the CDR3 DNA reads TGTGCCAGTAGTAAAAGAGGGGAGAACACCGGGGAGCTGTTTTTT. Protein product: CASSKRGENTGELFF. V and J are TRBV19 and TRBJ2-2, with D possibly being TRBD1 or TRBD2 (5 bases each). V was clipped by 4 bases and J by 1 base, with 10 bases between them. Germline V CDR1 and CDR2: LNHDA, SQIVND (reference sequence). This CDR3 spans 15 amino acids.

DNA for the CDR3: TGTGCCAGCAGCCAAGTTGTGTCTGGCACCGGGGAGCTGTTTTTT. Its protein product is CASSQVVSGTGELFF. The chain links TRBV3-1 (or the pseudogene TRBV3-2) to TRBJ2-2; D is unresolved. Germline assignment: CDR1 LGHDT and CDR2 YNNKEL (reference sequence). The CDR3 sequence is 15 residues long. V was pared by 1 base and J by 4 bases, with 10 bases between.

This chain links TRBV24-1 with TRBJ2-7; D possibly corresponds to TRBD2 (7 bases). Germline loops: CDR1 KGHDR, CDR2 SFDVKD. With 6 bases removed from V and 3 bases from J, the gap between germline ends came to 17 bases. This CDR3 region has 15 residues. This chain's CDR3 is CATSRGAPKDYEQYF. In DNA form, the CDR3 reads TGTGCCACCAGTCGGGGGGCCCCTAAAGACTACGAGCAGTACTTC.

CDR3 in amino acids: CASSRARSYEQYF. The CDR3 nucleotides are TGTGCCAGCAGTCGGGCCCGCTCCTACGAGCAGTACTTC. The J gene is TRBJ2-7, the V gene TRBV27; D is undetermined. This CDR3 spans 13 amino acids. The germline V gene encodes CDR1 MNHEY and CDR2 SMNVEV (reference sequence). V lost 5 bases and J lost 0, with 8 bases in between.

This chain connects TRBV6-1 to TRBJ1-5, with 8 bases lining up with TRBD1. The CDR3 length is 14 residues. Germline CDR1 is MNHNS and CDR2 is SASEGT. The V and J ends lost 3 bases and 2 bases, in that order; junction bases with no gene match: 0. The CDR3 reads CASSEDRGNQPQHF. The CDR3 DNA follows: TGTGCCAGCAGTGAGGACAGGGGCAATCAGCCCCAGCATTTT.

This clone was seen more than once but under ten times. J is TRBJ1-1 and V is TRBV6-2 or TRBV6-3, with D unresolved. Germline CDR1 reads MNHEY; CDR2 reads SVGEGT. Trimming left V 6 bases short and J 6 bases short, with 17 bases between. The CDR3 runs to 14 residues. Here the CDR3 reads CASSLSSRGSEAFF. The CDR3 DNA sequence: TGTGCCAGCAGCCTCTCCTCTCGAGGCTCTGAAGCTTTCTTT.

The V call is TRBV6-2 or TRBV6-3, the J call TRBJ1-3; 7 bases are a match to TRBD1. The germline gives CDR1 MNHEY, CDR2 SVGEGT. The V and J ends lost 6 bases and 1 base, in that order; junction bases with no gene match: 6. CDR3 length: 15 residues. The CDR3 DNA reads TGTGCCAGCAGCTTCGACAGGGCATCTGGAAACACCATATATTTT. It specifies CASSFDRASGNTIYF.

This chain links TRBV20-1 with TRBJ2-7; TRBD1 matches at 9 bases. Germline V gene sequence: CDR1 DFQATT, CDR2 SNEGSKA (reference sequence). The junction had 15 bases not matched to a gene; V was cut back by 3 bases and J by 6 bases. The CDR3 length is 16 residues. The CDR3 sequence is CSASDPRTGVLSEQYF. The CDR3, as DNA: TGCAGTGCTAGTGATCCGAGGACAGGGGTCCTTAGCGAGCAGTACTTC.

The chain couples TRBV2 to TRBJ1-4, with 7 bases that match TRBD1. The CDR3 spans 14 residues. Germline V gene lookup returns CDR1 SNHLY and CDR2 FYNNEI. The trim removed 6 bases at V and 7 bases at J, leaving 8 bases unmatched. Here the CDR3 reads CASRFTGVGEKLFF. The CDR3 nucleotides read TGTGCCAGCAGATTTACAGGGGTGGGTGAAAAACTGTTTTTT.

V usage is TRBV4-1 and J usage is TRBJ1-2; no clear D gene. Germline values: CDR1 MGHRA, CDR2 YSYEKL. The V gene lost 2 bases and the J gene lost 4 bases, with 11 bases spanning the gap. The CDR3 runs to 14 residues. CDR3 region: CASSQTDGLYGYTF. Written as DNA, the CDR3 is TGCGCCAGCAGCCAAACGGACGGTCTCTATGGCTACACCTTC.

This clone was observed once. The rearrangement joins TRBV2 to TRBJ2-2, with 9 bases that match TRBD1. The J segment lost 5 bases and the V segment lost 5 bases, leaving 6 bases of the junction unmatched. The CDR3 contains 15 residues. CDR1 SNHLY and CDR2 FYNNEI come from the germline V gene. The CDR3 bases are TGTGCCAGCAGTAAAAATGGACAGGGGACCGGGGAGCTGTTTTTT. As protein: CASSKNGQGTGELFF.

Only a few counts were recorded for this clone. In DNA, the CDR3 is TGCAGCGTGGAGGACAGGAGCTCCTACAATGAGCAGTTCTTC. Its protein product is CSVEDRSSYNEQFF. V is TRBV29-1 and J is TRBJ2-1; TRBD1 matches 7 bases. The CDR3 is 14 amino acids. J lost 0 bases, V lost 6 bases, and 5 bases had no gene match. The germline V gene encodes CDR1 SQVTM and CDR2 ANQGSEA.

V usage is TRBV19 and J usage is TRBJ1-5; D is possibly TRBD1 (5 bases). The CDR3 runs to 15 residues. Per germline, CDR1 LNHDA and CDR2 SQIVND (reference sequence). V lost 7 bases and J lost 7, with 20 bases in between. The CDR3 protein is CASIPRGGDGQPQHF. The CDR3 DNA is TGTGCCAGTATTCCCCGGGGCGGGGATGGGCAGCCCCAGCATTTT.

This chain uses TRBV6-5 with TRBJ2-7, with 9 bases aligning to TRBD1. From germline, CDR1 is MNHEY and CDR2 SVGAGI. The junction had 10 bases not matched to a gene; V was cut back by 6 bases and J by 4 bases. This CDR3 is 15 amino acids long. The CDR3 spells CASRILTGGAYEQYF. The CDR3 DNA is TGTGCCAGCAGAATACTAACAGGGGGCGCTTACGAGCAGTACTTC.

CDR3 sequence: CASSRDGSGETQYF. The CDR3, as DNA: TGTGCCAGCTCACGAGACGGTTCCGGTGAGACCCAGTACTTC. The V and J genes are TRBV18 and TRBJ2-5; D is unclear. The length of the CDR3 is 14 residues. The germline CDR1 and CDR2 sequences are KGHSH and LQKENI. Trimming stripped 4 bases from V and 5 bases from J, with 14 bases between.

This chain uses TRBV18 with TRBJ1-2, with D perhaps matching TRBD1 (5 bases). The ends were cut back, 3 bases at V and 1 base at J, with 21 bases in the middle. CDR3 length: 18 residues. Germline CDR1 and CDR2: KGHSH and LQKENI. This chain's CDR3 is CASSPQGLQGSSNYGYTF. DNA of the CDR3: TGTGCCAGCTCACCCCAAGGCCTTCAGGGTTCTAGTAACTATGGCTACACCTTC.

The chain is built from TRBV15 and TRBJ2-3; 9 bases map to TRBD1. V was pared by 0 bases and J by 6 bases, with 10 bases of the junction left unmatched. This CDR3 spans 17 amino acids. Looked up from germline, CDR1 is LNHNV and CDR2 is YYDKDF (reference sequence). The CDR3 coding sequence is TGTGCCACCAGCAGAGATGGGTTGGGACAGGGCGGGGATACGCAGTATTTT. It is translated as CATSRDGLGQGGDTQYF. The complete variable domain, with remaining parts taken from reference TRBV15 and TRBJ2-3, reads DAMVIQNPRYQVTQFGKPVTLSCSQTLNHNVMYWYQQKSSQAPKLLFHYYDKDFNNEADTPDNFQSRRPNTSFCFLDIRSPGLGDTAMYLCATSRDGLGQGGDTQYFGPGTRLTVL.

The CDR3 DNA reads TGTGCCAGCAGCCCCACTGACGGGGATATCTATGGCTACACCTTC. The encoded protein is CASSPTDGDIYGYTF. V gene TRBV5-6 combines with J gene TRBJ1-2, with no clear D. The CDR3 length is 15 residues. Per germline, CDR1 SGHDT and CDR2 YYEEEE. Trimming took 4 bases from V and 4 from J, leaving 17 bases between them.

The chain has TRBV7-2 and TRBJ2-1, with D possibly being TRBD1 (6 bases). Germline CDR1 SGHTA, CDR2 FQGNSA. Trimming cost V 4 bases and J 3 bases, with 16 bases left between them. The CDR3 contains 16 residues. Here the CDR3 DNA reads TGTGCCAGCAGCTCGAAACGGGACACTATCTACAATGAGCAGTTCTTC. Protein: CASSSKRDTIYNEQFF.

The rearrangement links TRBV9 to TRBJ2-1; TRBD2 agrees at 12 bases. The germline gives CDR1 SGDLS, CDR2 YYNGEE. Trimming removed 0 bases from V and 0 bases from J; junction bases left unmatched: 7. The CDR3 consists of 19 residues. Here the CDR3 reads CASSVASSGGGGSYNEQFF. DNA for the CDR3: TGTGCCAGCAGCGTAGCTTCTAGCGGGGGGGGCGGCTCCTACAATGAGCAGTTCTTC.

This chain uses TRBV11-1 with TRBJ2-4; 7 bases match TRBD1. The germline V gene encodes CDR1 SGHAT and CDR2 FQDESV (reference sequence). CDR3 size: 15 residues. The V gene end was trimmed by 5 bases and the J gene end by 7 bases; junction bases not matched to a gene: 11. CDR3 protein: CASSPRQGSVNIQYF. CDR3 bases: TGTGCCAGCAGCCCGCGACAGGGTTCGGTCAACATTCAGTACTTC. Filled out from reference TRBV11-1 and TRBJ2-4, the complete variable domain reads EAEVAQSPRYKITEKSQAVAFWCDPISGHATLYWYRQILGQGPELLVQFQDESVVDDSQLPKDRFSAERLKGVDSTLKIQPAELGDSAMYLCASSPRQGSVNIQYFGAGTRLSVL.

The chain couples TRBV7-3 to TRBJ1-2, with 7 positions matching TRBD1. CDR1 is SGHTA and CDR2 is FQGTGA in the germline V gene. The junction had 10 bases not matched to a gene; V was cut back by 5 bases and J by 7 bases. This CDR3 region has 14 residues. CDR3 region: CASSNNSRGFGYTF. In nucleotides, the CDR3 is TGTGCCAGCAGCAACAATAGCAGGGGGTTTGGCTACACCTTC.

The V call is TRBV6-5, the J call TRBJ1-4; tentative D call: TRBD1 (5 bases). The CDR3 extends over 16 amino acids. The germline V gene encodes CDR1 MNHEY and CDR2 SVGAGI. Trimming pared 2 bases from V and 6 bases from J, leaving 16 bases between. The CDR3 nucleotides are TGTGCCAGCAGTTACACCCGCGGGGGGGTGGATGAAAAACTGTTTTTT. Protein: CASSYTRGGVDEKLFF.

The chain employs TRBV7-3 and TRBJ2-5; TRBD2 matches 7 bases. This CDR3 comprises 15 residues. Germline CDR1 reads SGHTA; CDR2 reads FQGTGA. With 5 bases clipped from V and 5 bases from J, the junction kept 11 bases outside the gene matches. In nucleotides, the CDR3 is TGTGCCAGCAGCCTTCGGACTAGTGATAGGGAGACCCAGTACTTC. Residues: CASSLRTSDRETQYF.

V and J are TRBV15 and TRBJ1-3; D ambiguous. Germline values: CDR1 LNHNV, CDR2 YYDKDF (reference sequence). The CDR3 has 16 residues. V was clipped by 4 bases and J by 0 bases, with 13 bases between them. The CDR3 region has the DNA TGTGCCACCAGCATCGGAGGACCCGGCTCTGGAAACACCATATATTTT. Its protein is CATSIGGPGSGNTIYF. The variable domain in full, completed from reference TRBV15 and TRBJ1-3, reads DAMVIQNPRYQVTQFGKPVTLSCSQTLNHNVMYWYQQKSSQAPKLLFHYYDKDFNNEADTPDNFQSRRPNTSFCFLDIRSPGLGDTAMYLCATSIGGPGSGNTIYFGEGSWLTVV.